Following are 2 T cell receptor beta chains from one sample sequenced in a study of blood T cells in healthy people across ages. Then a second PCR, running about 6 to 11 cycles, was carried out with a sample-barcoded 5' primer and a J-beta primer mix. Via MiXCR, TCRdb re-called the 5' RACE reads, giving one row per CDR3 protein. The repertoire consists of 850,000 or so distinct CDR3 sequences, with 29% occurring once and the leading ten covering roughly 17%. Material: blood. The receptors originated from a woman aged 80 or over in good health.

Ten or more counts support this clonotype. This chain uses TRBV7-2 with TRBJ2-1, with TRBD2 matching over 9 bases. There are 16 residues in the CDR3. The germline CDR1 and CDR2 sequences are SGHTA and FQGNSA. After removal of 6 bases from V and 5 bases from J, the junction contained 11 bases not matched to a gene. CDR3: CASSTQAGGLNNEQFF. CDR3 DNA: TGTGCCAGCAGTACCCAAGCGGGGGGCCTCAACAATGAGCAGTTCTTC.

The table lists this clonotype with a few counts. A clone one base away is much larger, so this may be a read error. The chain employs TRBV4-3 and TRBJ2-1; a weak D match, TRBD1 (6 bases). With the DNA end fitting TRBJ2-7 better, the J assignment may be wrong. Germline CDR1 reads LGHNA; CDR2 reads YSLEER. The CDR3 loop spans 15 amino acids. The chain's CDR3 is CASSASRGSYNEQYF. In DNA form, the CDR3 reads TGCGCCAGCAGCGCGTCCAGGGGCTCCTACAATGAGCAGTACTTC.